Described below is a single TCR beta chain sequence and its context. Antigen specificity is unknown. The CDR3 is 15 residues long. V shed 4 bases, J shed 5 bases, and the junction held 8 bases outside the gene matches. The germline V gene encodes CDR1 SGHRS and CDR2 YFSETQ. Profiling relied on immunoSEQ multiplex PCR, and the TCRdb table lists in-frame clones only, not all of them. The sample lists 55,000 to 75,000 clones; around 81% were seen once. These data originate in a study of OX40 agonist ivuxolimab in advanced cancers. Study observations and caveats: The mean number of expanded clones was higher in CD8+ T cells than in CD4+. Among the lowest peripheral clonal expansion occurred in 0.1-3.0 mg/kg partial responders.

Material: CD4+ or CD8+ T cells sorted from blood, obtained in a trial of the OX40 agonist ivuxolimab. This rearrangement joins TRBV5-1 to TRBJ2-1; TRBD2 matches 8 bases. This sequence originates from an adult with an advanced solid tumor such as melanoma, head and neck, liver or kidney cancer. The CDR3 nucleotides are TGCGCCAGCAGCGCGGGGGGCCTCCCGAACAATGAGCAGTTCTTC. It encodes CASSAGGLPNNEQFF.